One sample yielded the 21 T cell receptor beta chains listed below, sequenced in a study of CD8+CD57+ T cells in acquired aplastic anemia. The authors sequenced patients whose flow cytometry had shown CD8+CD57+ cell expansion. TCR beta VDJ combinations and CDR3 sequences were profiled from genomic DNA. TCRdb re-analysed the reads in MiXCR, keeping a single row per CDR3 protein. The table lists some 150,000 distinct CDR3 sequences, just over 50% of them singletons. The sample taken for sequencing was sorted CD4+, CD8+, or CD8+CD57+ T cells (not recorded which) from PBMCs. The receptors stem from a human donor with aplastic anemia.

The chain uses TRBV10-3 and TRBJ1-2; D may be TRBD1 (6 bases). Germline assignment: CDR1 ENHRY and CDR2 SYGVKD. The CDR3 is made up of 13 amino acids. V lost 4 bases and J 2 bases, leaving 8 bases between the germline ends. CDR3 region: CAISAGVNYGYTF. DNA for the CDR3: TGTGCCATCAGTGCAGGGGTGAACTATGGCTACACCTTC.

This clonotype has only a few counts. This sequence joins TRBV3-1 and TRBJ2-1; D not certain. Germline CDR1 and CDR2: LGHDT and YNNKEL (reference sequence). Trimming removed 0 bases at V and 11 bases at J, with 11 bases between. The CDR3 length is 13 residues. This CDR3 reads CASSQDTETQQFF. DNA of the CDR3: TGTGCCAGCAGCCAAGATACGGAAACACAGCAGTTCTTC.

CDR3 DNA sequence: TGTGCCAGTAGTATATCGACAGCCTATGGCTACACCTTC. As protein: CASSISTAYGYTF. V and J are TRBV19 and TRBJ1-2, with D perhaps matching TRBD1 (5 bases). Trimming removed 2 bases at V and 4 bases at J, with 8 bases between. The CDR3 spans 13 residues. Per the germline V gene, CDR1 is LNHDA and CDR2 is SQIVND (reference sequence).

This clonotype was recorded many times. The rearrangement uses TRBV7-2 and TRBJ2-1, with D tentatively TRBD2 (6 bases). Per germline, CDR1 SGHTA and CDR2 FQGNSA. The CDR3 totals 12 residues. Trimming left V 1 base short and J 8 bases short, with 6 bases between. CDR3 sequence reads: CASSLGGDEQFF. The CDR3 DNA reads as TGTGCCAGCAGCTTAGGGGGGGATGAGCAGTTCTTC.

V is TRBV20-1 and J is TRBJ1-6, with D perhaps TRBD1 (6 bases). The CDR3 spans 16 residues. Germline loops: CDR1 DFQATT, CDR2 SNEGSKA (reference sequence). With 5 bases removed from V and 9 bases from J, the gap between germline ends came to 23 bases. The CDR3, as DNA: TGCAGTGCTCCGCTCGTCGTGGGGGCCCGTGGTTCACCCCTCCACTTT. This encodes CSAPLVVGARGSPLHF.

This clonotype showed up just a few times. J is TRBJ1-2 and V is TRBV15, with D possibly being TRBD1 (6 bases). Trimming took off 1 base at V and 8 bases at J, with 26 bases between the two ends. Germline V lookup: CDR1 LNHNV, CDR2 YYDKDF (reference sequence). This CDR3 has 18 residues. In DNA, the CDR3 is TGTGCCACCAGCAGAGGGGGGCAGGGGATTACGTCAACTTTGGGCTACACCTTC. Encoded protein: CATSRGGQGITSTLGYTF.

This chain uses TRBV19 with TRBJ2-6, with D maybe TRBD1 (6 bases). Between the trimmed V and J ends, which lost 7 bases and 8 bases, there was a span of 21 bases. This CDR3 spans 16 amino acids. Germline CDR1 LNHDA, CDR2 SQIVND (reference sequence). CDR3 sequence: CASNTPGHRPTNVLTF. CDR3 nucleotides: TGTGCCAGTAATACTCCGGGACACCGCCCTACCAACGTCCTGACTTTC.

The CDR3 nucleotides are TGTGCCAGCTCACCCTGGGACAGCAATCAGCCCCAGCATTTT. It encodes CASSPWDSNQPQHF. This chain connects TRBV18 to TRBJ1-5; a possible D gene is TRBD1 (5 bases). Trimming removed 3 bases from V and 1 base from J, with 7 bases in between. This CDR3 is 14 amino acids long. CDR1 and CDR2 from the germline V gene are KGHSH and LQKENI.

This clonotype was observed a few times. DNA of the CDR3: TGTGCCACCAGCCTCGGGTCTAACTATGGCTACACCTTC. It codes for CATSLGSNYGYTF. The V and J genes are TRBV24-1 and TRBJ1-2; D is unclear. Germline-derived CDR1 and CDR2 are KGHDR and SFDVKD. V was pared by 7 bases and J by 0 bases, with 8 bases between. This CDR3 spans 13 amino acids.

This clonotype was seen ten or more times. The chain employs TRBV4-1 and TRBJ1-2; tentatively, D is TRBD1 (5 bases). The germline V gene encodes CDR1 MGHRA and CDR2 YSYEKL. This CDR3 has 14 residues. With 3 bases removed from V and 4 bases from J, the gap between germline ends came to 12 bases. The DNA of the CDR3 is TGCGCCAGCAGCCAGACAGCCGACGGCTATGGCTACACCTTC. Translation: CASSQTADGYGYTF.

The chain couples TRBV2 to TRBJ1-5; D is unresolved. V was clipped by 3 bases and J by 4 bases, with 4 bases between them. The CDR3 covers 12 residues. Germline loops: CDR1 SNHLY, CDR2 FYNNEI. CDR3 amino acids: CASSDGNQPQHF. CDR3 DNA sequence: TGTGCCAGCAGTGATGGGAATCAGCCCCAGCATTTT. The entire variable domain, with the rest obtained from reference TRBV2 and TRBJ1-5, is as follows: EPEVTQTPSHQVTQMGQEVILRCVPISNHLYFYWYRQILGQKVEFLVSFYNNEISEKSEIFDDQFSVERPDGSNFTLKIRSTKLEDSAMYFCASSDGNQPQHFGDGTRLSIL.

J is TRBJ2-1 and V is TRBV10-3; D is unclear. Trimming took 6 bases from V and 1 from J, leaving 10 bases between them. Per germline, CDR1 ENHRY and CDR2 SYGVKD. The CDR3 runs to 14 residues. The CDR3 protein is CAISRVTSYNEQFF. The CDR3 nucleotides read TGTGCCATCAGCCGGGTGACTTCCTACAATGAGCAGTTCTTC.

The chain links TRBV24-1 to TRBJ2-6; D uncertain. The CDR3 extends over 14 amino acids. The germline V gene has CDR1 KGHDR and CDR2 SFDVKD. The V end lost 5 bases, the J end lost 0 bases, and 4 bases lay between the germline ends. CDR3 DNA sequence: TGTGCCACCAGTGGGGCCTCTGGGGCCAACGTCCTGACTTTC. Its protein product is CATSGASGANVLTF.

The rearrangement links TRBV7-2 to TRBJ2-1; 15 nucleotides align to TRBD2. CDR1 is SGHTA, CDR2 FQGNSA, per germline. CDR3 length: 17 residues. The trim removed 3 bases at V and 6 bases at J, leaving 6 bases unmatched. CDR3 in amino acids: CASSFHGLAGGANEQFF. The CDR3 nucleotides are TGTGCCAGCAGCTTCCACGGACTAGCGGGGGGGGCCAATGAGCAGTTCTTC.

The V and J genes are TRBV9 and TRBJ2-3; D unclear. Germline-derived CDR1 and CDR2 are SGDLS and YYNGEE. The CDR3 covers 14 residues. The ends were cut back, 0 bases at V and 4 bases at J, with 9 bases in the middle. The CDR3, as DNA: TGTGCCAGCAGCGTAGGAGGTGGGCCAGATACGCAGTATTTT. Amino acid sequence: CASSVGGGPDTQYF.

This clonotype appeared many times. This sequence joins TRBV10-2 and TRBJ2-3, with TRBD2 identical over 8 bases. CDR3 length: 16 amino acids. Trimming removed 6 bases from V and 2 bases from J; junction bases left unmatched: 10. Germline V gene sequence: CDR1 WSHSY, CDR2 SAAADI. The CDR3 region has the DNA TGCGCCAGCAGCTCGAAGCGGGGGCCACCCACAGATACGCAGTATTTT. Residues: CASSSKRGPPTDTQYF.

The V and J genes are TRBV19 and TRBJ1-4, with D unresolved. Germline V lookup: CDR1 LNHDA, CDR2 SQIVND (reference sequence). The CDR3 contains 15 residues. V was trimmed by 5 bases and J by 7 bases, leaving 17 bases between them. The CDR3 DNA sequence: TGTGCCAGTAGTCCCGGAGGGAACAGCGCTGAAAAACTGTTTTTT. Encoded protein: CASSPGGNSAEKLFF.

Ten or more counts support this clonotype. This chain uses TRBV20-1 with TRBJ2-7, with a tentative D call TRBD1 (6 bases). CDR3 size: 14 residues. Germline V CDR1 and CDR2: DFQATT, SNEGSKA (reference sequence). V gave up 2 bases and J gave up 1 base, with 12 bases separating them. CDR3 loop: CSARLTGTSYEQYF. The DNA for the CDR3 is TGCAGTGCTAGATTAACCGGGACATCCTACGAGCAGTACTTC.

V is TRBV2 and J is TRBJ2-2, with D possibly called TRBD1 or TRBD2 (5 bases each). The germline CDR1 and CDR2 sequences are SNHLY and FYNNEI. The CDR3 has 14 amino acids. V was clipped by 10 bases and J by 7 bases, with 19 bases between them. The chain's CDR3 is CAKSRSGAGGELFF. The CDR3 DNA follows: TGTGCCAAAAGCAGATCCGGGGCGGGCGGGGAGCTGTTTTTT.

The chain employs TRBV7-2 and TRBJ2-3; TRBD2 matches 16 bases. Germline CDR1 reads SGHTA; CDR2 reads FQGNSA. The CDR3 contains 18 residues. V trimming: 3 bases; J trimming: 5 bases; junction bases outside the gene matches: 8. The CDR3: CASSFPGLAGGQRDTQYF. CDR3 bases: TGTGCCAGCAGCTTCCCGGGACTAGCGGGGGGGCAGAGAGATACGCAGTATTTT. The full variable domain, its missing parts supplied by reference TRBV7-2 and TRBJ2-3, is GAGVSQSPSNKVTEKGKDVELRCDPISGHTALYWYRQSLGQGLEFLIYFQGNSAPDKSGLPSDRFSAERTGGSVSTLTIQRTQQEDSAVYLCASSFPGLAGGQRDTQYFGPGTRLTVL.

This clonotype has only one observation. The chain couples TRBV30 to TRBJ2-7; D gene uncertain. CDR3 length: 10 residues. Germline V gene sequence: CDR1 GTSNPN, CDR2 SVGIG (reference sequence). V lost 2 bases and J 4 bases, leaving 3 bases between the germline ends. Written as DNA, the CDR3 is TGTGCCTGGAGTAAATACGAGCAGTACTTC. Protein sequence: CAWSKYEQYF.